This T cell receptor beta chain was recovered during a study of T-cell reconstitution after alpha-beta-depleted transplantation in children. Regarding the study as a whole: Some patients owed their high day-60 TCRbeta diversity to surviving recipient T cells and thymic progenitors. Expanded graft clones numbering several hundred reportedly gave rise to alpha-beta T cells about two months after transplant. Diversity and T-cell counts at one year after transplant derived mostly from new T cells.

Unique molecular identifiers were used to barcode this TCRbeta library. MiXCR was run by TCRdb on the PCR reads, yielding one entry per CDR3 protein. Altogether some 300,000 distinct CDR3 sequences are present, roughly 7.8% being singletons, with the ten largest covering approximately 9.6%. This clonotype occurred a few times. Its antigen is unidentified. The clonotype originates from a female patient aged 2-15 years who had a stem cell transplant for Fanconi anemia, so the T cells may come from the graft donor. Sequencing used peripheral blood, obtained 360 days after TCRalphabeta/CD19-depleted stem cell transplant.

The CDR3 region is CATSSKLTGSSYEQYF. CDR3 DNA sequence: TGTGCCACCAGCAGCAAGTTGACGGGGAGCTCCTACGAGCAGTACTTC. V usage is TRBV15 and J usage is TRBJ2-7; D is perhaps TRBD2 (5 bases). V was shortened by 3 bases and J by 0 bases, with 15 bases between the two germline ends. The germline V gene has CDR1 LNHNV and CDR2 YYDKDF (reference sequence). The CDR3 consists of 16 residues.